The rows below give T cell receptor beta chains drawn from one sample of a study of blood T cell repertoires in COVID-19. Sequenced by immunoSEQ multiplex PCR; TCRdb stores in-frame clones only, minus some. This sample has 35,000 to 45,000 clones, with around 82% found just once. The sample was peripheral blood. These receptors were collected from a woman aged 80 or older with acute or convalescent COVID-19. Both conserved end residues are part of each CDR3. The D gene is left open where the match is weak.

CDR3 protein	V gene	D gene	J gene
CASSLTLAAWETQYF	TRBV5-1	TRBD2	TRBJ2-5
CASSQDPAPRAFF	TRBV4-2	-	TRBJ1-1
CASSPRTEYYGYTF	TRBV3-1/TRBV3-2	-	TRBJ1-2
CASSPGTGYQPQHF	TRBV27	TRBD1	TRBJ1-5
CASGPGDRGRNQPQHF	TRBV12-5	TRBD1	TRBJ1-5
CASRAGGLSTDTQYF	TRBV2	-	TRBJ2-3
CASSLHTSSYEQYF	TRBV5-4	-	TRBJ2-7
CASSQEDRVGGYTF	TRBV4-1	TRBD1	TRBJ1-2
CASSVQGTYGYTF	TRBV5-4	-	TRBJ1-2
CASSQGAGPGGGRGYTF	TRBV3-1/TRBV3-2	-	TRBJ1-2
CASSILGGSAEAFF	TRBV19	-	TRBJ1-1
CASSLNGAGANYGYTF	TRBV5-1	-	TRBJ1-2
CASGLAGGGGTQYF	TRBV21-1	-	TRBJ2-3
CSVEATSGPPYF	TRBV29-1	TRBD2	TRBJ2-3
CASMGGDLNTEAFF	TRBV19	-	TRBJ1-1
CASDRGSKNTEAFF	TRBV2	-	TRBJ1-1
CASSPEGAGGYTF	TRBV5-1	TRBD1	TRBJ1-2
CASSWDRTETQYF	TRBV28	TRBD1	TRBJ2-5
CASSLGSGGTGYEQYF	TRBV7-2	TRBD1	TRBJ2-7
CASSPPMNTEAFF	TRBV3-1/TRBV3-2	-	TRBJ1-1
CASSSGQGGIMNTEAFF	TRBV19	TRBD1	TRBJ1-1
CASSLDRGGGYTF	TRBV6-5	TRBD1	TRBJ1-2
CASNRDRLGGEQFF	TRBV2	-	TRBJ2-1
CASRKGVGIGTGELFF	TRBV27	-	TRBJ2-2
CSVPRQGGNEQFF	TRBV29-1	TRBD1	TRBJ2-1
CAWSRGNAYNEQFF	TRBV30	-	TRBJ2-1
CASSGQGISQPQHF	TRBV2	TRBD1	TRBJ1-5
CASSIPLSTNEQFF	TRBV19	-	TRBJ2-1
CATSLAGGPPGTDTQYF	TRBV27	TRBD2	TRBJ2-3
CASSQDGGHEQYF	TRBV3-1/TRBV3-2	-	TRBJ2-7
CASSQQAPGGPTDTQYF	TRBV23-1	TRBD2	TRBJ2-3
CASSQGLAGGTLDEQFF	TRBV4-1	TRBD2	TRBJ2-1
CASSIGRRGTSGREADTQYF	TRBV19	TRBD2	TRBJ2-3
CASSLRDSGNTIYF	TRBV4-1	-	TRBJ1-3
CAWQDNYYGYTF	TRBV30	-	TRBJ1-2
CASSPGQASGYTF	TRBV7-6	TRBD1	TRBJ1-2
CASSLGASGTARAQETQYF	TRBV5-1	-	TRBJ2-5
CASSFSGGPEETQYF	TRBV11-2	TRBD1	TRBJ2-5
CASRDAGSGAEGYTF	TRBV2	-	TRBJ1-2
CASSPRTGGSSEAFF	TRBV5-1	TRBD1	TRBJ1-1